The TCR beta chain described here comes from a study of T cell repertoires in cytomegalovirus infection. Study-wide background: As its CMV epitopes, the study selected recently identified HLA-C-restricted and well-studied HLA-B-restricted targets. Public TCR beta signatures provided an indication of both CMV infection and a matching HLA type. Whole-study results and caveats: Ex vivo responses were dominated by HLA-C-restricted CMV-specific TCR beta clonotypes. Cumulated frequencies of public TCR beta families served to identify carriers of CMV plus the relevant HLA.

This clonotype was found many times. Antigen unknown. TCRdb called the reads again in MiXCR, with one record for every CDR3 protein. Of about a million distinct CDR3 sequences listed, around 30% are singletons. Germline CDR1 reads MNHEY; CDR2 reads SVGAGI. The ends lost 0 bases at V and 2 bases at J; junction bases unmatched: 13. This CDR3 is 19 amino acids long. The material sequenced was cultured CD8+ T cells from PBMCs, taken from culture after CMV antigen stimulation. The gene calls are TRBV6-5 and TRBJ2-5, with TRBD2 matching 9 bases. The clonotype was recovered from a human donor in good health (CMV status not recorded). Some clones in this sample may be carry-over from other donors' samples. The DNA for the CDR3 is TGTGCCAGCAGTTACTCCCCACCGGAGCCAGCGGGGGGTCAAGAGACCCAGTACTTC. Translating gives CASSYSPPEPAGGQETQYF.